What follows are 28 T cell receptor beta chains derived from one specimen sequenced in a study of technical replicates of blood from several donors. Profiling relied on immunoSEQ multiplex PCR, and the TCRdb table lists in-frame clones only, not all of them. In the table there are 98,000 or so clones, 95% of which are singletons. The source material was T cells isolated from PBMCs. All receptors come from a human donor in good health.

This chain uses TRBV5-1 with TRBJ2-1, with TRBD1 identical over 7 bases. J was trimmed by 3 bases and V by 0 bases; bases with no gene match: 3. Germline values: CDR1 SGHRS, CDR2 YFSETQ. The CDR3 extends over 15 amino acids. CDR3 protein: CASSLADRDYNEQFF. In DNA, the CDR3 is TGCGCCAGCAGCTTGGCAGACAGGGACTACAATGAGCAGTTCTTC.

V and J are TRBV7-9 and TRBJ2-1, with TRBD2 as a possible D gene (6 bases). The V end was cut by 4 bases, the J end by 7 bases, with 17 bases between. The CDR3 is made up of 15 amino acids. Germline-derived CDR1 and CDR2 are SEHNR and FQNEAQ (reference sequence). The CDR3 nucleotides are TGTGCCAGCAGCTCGGGAGACTTCAATCCGAATGAGCAGTTCTTC. Protein sequence: CASSSGDFNPNEQFF.

The chain is built from TRBV11-3 and TRBJ1-1; 8 nucleotides agree with TRBD1. This CDR3 is built from 15 residues. Unmatched junction bases numbered 9, after V lost 5 bases and J lost 4 bases. CDR1 is SGHNT, CDR2 YENEEA, per germline. The CDR3 reads CASSTFRGQVTEAFF. In nucleotides, the CDR3 is TGTGCCAGCAGCACCTTCAGGGGGCAGGTCACTGAAGCTTTCTTT.

Here the CDR3 reads CSVEVPGGYTEAFF. In DNA form, the CDR3 reads TGCAGCGTTGAAGTGCCAGGGGGATACACTGAAGCTTTCTTT. The chain uses TRBV29-1 and TRBJ1-1; 7 bases map to TRBD1. Germline V lookup: CDR1 SQVTM, CDR2 ANQGSEA. J gave up 3 bases and V 1 base, and 5 bases lay outside the gene matches. CDR3 size: 14 residues. Complete variable domain (other parts from reference TRBV29-1 and TRBJ1-1): SAVISQKPSRDICQRGTSLTIQCQVDSQVTMMFWYRQQPGQSLTLIATANQGSEATYESGFVIDKFPISRPNLTFSTLTVSNMSPEDSSIYLCSVEVPGGYTEAFFGQGTRLTVV.

This clone was counted once. The chain is built from TRBV11-3 and TRBJ1-1; 7 positions match TRBD1. Germline values: CDR1 SGHNT, CDR2 YENEEA. The CDR3 runs to 14 residues. After removal of 6 bases from V and 7 bases from J, the junction contained 11 bases not matched to a gene. The CDR3 is CASSGGGFLGEAFF. For the CDR3, the DNA is TGTGCCAGCAGTGGAGGGGGCTTTCTGGGTGAAGCTTTCTTT.

The chain carries TRBV9 and TRBJ1-1; D is perhaps TRBD1 (6 bases). Trimming pared 2 bases from V and 4 bases from J, leaving 12 bases between. Germline V CDR1 and CDR2: SGDLS, YYNGEE. This CDR3 contains 14 residues. For the CDR3, the DNA is TGTGCCAGCAGCGTCGGGGGCGGGGGCACTGAAGCTTTCTTT. Translation: CASSVGGGGTEAFF.

The chain links TRBV18 to TRBJ1-4; D gene uncertain. Germline V gene data show CDR1 as KGHSH and CDR2 as LQKENI. The CDR3 has 12 residues. V was cut by 3 bases and J by 6 bases, with 5 bases left in between. The chain's CDR3 is CASSPGDEKLFF. CDR3 in DNA: TGTGCCAGCTCACCCGGAGATGAAAAACTGTTTTTT.

The genes are TRBV15 and TRBJ2-7; 9 bases agree with TRBD1. The V gene end was trimmed by 0 bases and the J gene end by 3 bases; junction bases not matched to a gene: 0. The CDR3 length is 14 residues. Germline V gene data show CDR1 as LNHNV and CDR2 as YYDKDF (reference sequence). This CDR3 is CATSREGQGYEQYF. CDR3 bases: TGTGCCACCAGCAGAGAGGGACAGGGCTACGAGCAGTACTTC.

V usage is TRBV6-1 and J usage is TRBJ2-1, with no clear D. The CDR3 loop spans 15 amino acids. Trimming shortened V by 0 bases and J by 4 bases, and 10 bases separated the two germline ends. Germline V gives CDR1 MNHNS, CDR2 SASEGT. In DNA form, the CDR3 reads TGTGCCAGCAGTGAAGCCAGGTTTACTTACAATGAGCAGTTCTTC. Its protein product is CASSEARFTYNEQFF.

CDR3 amino acids: CASNYLGPRKGYSNQPQHF. The DNA for the CDR3 is TGTGCCAGCAATTATCTTGGACCGAGAAAGGGGTATAGCAATCAGCCCCAGCATTTT. This chain connects TRBV28 to TRBJ1-5, with a weak D call TRBD1 (5 bases). This CDR3 region has 19 residues. The V gene's germline CDR1 is MDHEN and CDR2 SYDVKM. Between the trimmed V and J ends, which lost 7 bases and 0 bases, there was a span of 25 bases.

This chain uses TRBV19 with TRBJ2-5, with 9 bases that match TRBD2. J lost 3 bases, V lost 5 bases, and 4 bases had no gene match. CDR3 length: 14 residues. Germline-derived CDR1 and CDR2 are LNHDA and SQIVND (reference sequence). CDR3 amino acids: CASSRLAAKETQYF. CDR3 sequence (DNA): TGTGCCAGTAGTCGACTAGCGGCGAAAGAGACCCAGTACTTC.

This sequence joins TRBV6-1 and TRBJ1-2, with D hard to call. V was cut by 3 bases and J by 5 bases, with 10 bases left in between. The CDR3 has 13 amino acids. CDR1 MNHNS and CDR2 SASEGT come from the germline V gene. CDR3 DNA sequence: TGTGCCAGCAGTGAGAGGGAGCGATATGGCTACACCTTC. Translating it yields CASSERERYGYTF.

This chain joins TRBV28 and TRBJ1-5, with no clear D. The CDR3 spans 12 residues. Germline-derived CDR1 and CDR2 are MDHEN and SYDVKM. V lost 6 bases and J lost 4, with 7 bases in between. CDR3 sequence (DNA): TGTGCCAGCAGCTCTTATAATCAGCCCCAGCATTTT. Its protein is CASSSYNQPQHF.

J is TRBJ2-7 and V is TRBV27; D is possibly TRBD2 (6 bases). Trimming pared 3 bases from V and 3 bases from J, leaving 15 bases between. This CDR3 comprises 15 residues. Germline V gives CDR1 MNHEY, CDR2 SMNVEV (reference sequence). In nucleotides, the CDR3 is TGTGCCAGCAGTTTCCAACCGGGACTTGTCTACGAGCAGTACTTC. It encodes CASSFQPGLVYEQYF.

The rearrangement links TRBV10-3 to TRBJ2-2, with 11 bases fitting TRBD2. Looked up from germline, CDR1 is ENHRY and CDR2 is SYGVKD. The CDR3 extends over 14 amino acids. CDR3 loop: CASGGAGNTGELFF. In DNA, the CDR3 is TGTGCTAGCGGGGGGGCCGGGAACACCGGGGAGCTGTTTTTT.

This chain uses TRBV28 with TRBJ2-1; D might be TRBD1 (6 bases). CDR3 length: 14 amino acids. The V end was cut by 1 base, the J end by 10 bases, with 14 bases between. In germline, CDR1 is MDHEN, CDR2 SYDVKM. DNA for the CDR3: TGTGCCAGCAGTTTATTGGGGGCCGTAAGAGAGCAGTTCTTC. This translates into CASSLLGAVREQFF.

The chain links TRBV5-4 to TRBJ2-7, with D perhaps TRBD2 (5 bases). This CDR3 is built from 19 residues. The germline V gene has CDR1 SGHNT and CDR2 YYREEE (reference sequence). V was clipped by 4 bases and J by 0 bases, with 26 bases between them. DNA for the CDR3: TGTGCCAGCAGCCAGACTCACTGGCTAAGCGGCATTTTCTCCTACGAGCAGTACTTC. Its protein product is CASSQTHWLSGIFSYEQYF.

This clone was seen more than once but under ten times. V and J are TRBV20-1 and TRBJ1-1, with D hard to call. V lost 6 bases and J lost 5, with 10 bases in between. The CDR3 is 11 amino acids. Germline V gene data show CDR1 as DFQATT and CDR2 as SNEGSKA (reference sequence). DNA of the CDR3: TGCAGTGCCCCCGTCTCGACTGAAGCTTTCTTT. Encoded protein: CSAPVSTEAFF.

The count of this clone is one. The chain uses TRBV18 and TRBJ2-7; TRBD1 might be the D (5 bases). The germline gives CDR1 KGHSH, CDR2 LQKENI. V shed 2 bases and J shed 7 bases, with 21 bases lying between them. The CDR3 length is 16 residues. The CDR3 region is CASSPIAGSSLKEQYF. In DNA, the CDR3 is TGTGCCAGCTCACCAATAGCAGGGTCAAGTCTGAAGGAGCAGTACTTC. The whole variable domain, filled in from reference TRBV18 and TRBJ2-7, reads NAGVMQNPRHLVRRRGQEARLRCSPMKGHSHVYWYRQLPEEGLKFMVYLQKENIIDESGMPKERFSAEFPKEGPSILRIQQVVRGDSAAYFCASSPIAGSSLKEQYFGPGTRLTVT.

The chain combines TRBV5-6 with TRBJ2-7; TRBD1 is a possible D gene (6 bases). CDR1 and CDR2 from the germline V gene are SGHDT and YYEEEE. Trimming stripped 1 base from V and 6 bases from J, with 20 bases between. The CDR3 totals 16 residues. CDR3 sequence reads: CASSLRNRDPRVEQYF. The CDR3 DNA reads as TGTGCCAGCAGCTTGAGGAACAGGGACCCTCGGGTCGAGCAGTACTTC.

This chain uses TRBV30 with TRBJ1-2; D might be TRBD1 (6 bases). V was cut by 0 bases and J by 8 bases, with 10 bases left in between. In germline, CDR1 is GTSNPN, CDR2 SVGIG (reference sequence). This CDR3 contains 12 residues. The CDR3 protein is CAWSVGGAGYTF. The DNA for the CDR3 is TGTGCCTGGAGTGTCGGGGGGGCCGGCTACACCTTC.

V and J are TRBV11-3 and TRBJ2-1; maybe TRBD1 (5 bases). The germline V gene has CDR1 SGHNT and CDR2 YENEEA. Trimming left V 5 bases short and J 4 bases short, with 9 bases between. This CDR3 comprises 13 residues. In DNA form, the CDR3 reads TGTGCCAGCAGCCAGACAGATTACAATGAGCAGTTCTTC. It is translated as CASSQTDYNEQFF.

The count of this clone is one. The chain has TRBV6-1 and TRBJ1-1; no clear D gene. The CDR3 covers 14 residues. Germline values: CDR1 MNHNS, CDR2 SASEGT. Trimming removed 1 base from V and 1 base from J, with 7 bases in between. CDR3 region: CASSEVRGNTEAFF. The CDR3 DNA reads as TGTGCCAGCAGTGAAGTCCGGGGGAACACTGAAGCTTTCTTT.

The chain employs TRBV7-9 and TRBJ2-3; D call uncertain. Trimming removed 9 bases from V and 5 bases from J, with 12 bases in between. The CDR3 covers 12 residues. Germline CDR1 and CDR2: SEHNR and FQNEAQ (reference sequence). CDR3 region: CASAPPGDTQYF. Written as DNA, the CDR3 is TGTGCCAGTGCTCCACCGGGAGATACGCAGTATTTT.

This chain joins TRBV10-3 and TRBJ2-7, with D possibly being TRBD1 (6 bases). Germline CDR1 and CDR2: ENHRY and SYGVKD. The CDR3 spans 15 residues. V was shortened by 1 base and J by 0 bases, with 10 bases between the two germline ends. The CDR3 coding sequence is TGTGCCATCAGTGAGTTAACAGGGACCTCCTACGAGCAGTACTTC. Its protein is CAISELTGTSYEQYF.

The chain carries TRBV5-8 and TRBJ1-5; no reliable D call. The CDR3 consists of 17 residues. Germline V CDR1 and CDR2: SGHTS, YDEGEE. V was shortened by 4 bases and J by 1 base, with 18 bases between the two germline ends. The CDR3 spells CASSAVRVGGSNQPQHF. The DNA of the CDR3 is TGTGCCAGCAGCGCAGTGCGGGTAGGCGGCAGCAATCAGCCCCAGCATTTT.

The chain recombines TRBV5-8 with TRBJ1-1; 10 nucleotides align to TRBD1. V trimming: 3 bases; J trimming: 2 bases; junction bases outside the gene matches: 10. The CDR3 length is 17 residues. CDR1 SGHTS and CDR2 YDEGEE come from the germline V gene. The CDR3 is CASSSTGGVWGNTEAFF. The CDR3 DNA follows: TGTGCCAGCAGCTCGACAGGGGGCGTTTGGGGAAACACTGAAGCTTTCTTT.

The chain uses TRBV6-5 and TRBJ1-5; D gene ambiguous. From germline, CDR1 is MNHEY and CDR2 SVGAGI. Trimming shortened V by 5 bases and J by 7 bases, and 12 bases separated the two germline ends. The CDR3 loop spans 13 amino acids. The CDR3 spells CASSDAARQPQHF. The CDR3 DNA reads TGTGCCAGCAGTGACGCTGCGAGGCAGCCCCAGCATTTT.